A single T cell receptor (beta chain) is shown here with its context. This clone's antigen is unknown. The data belong to a study of monozygotic twins with inflammatory bowel disease (dated by TCRdb to between 2018 and 2021). Regarding the research as a whole: In total, around 28 monozygotic twin pairs made up the full study: 19 Danish pairs, all IBD-discordant, plus nine German pairs, of which four were IBD-concordant and five were IBD-discordant. Disease-associated traits were sought mainly through comparisons between IBD patients and their genetically identical healthy co-twins within discordant pairs. Each individual had, on average, about 151 000 unique TCRalpha sequences and 181 000 unique TCRbeta sequences available for analysis. Broad study findings and their caveats: Differing immunosuppressive treatments among patients may have added background noise and inter-individual variability to the repertoires. IBD patients had lower TCRbeta repertoire diversity, measured by the inverse Simpson index, than their healthy co-twins. The analysis was unable to tell apart different T cell subtypes. The results gave no support for a single strong signal or clonotype linked to IBD. Repertoire similarity did not differ between concordant and discordant twins, possibly due to limited statistical power. Fewer clonotypes were shared with other individuals by IBD patients than by healthy twins, most markedly in patients showing signs of disease activity.

Library preparation employed 5' RACE. For each TCR library, 3,000 to 4,000 ng of total RNA was used. For each sample, cDNA synthesis with SMARTScribe reverse transcriptase was split into eight separate reactions. During cDNA synthesis, template switching was used to introduce unique molecular identifiers that contained a 6-nucleotide sample barcode. TCRalpha and TCRbeta cDNA was amplified in two nested PCRs of about 17 and 10 cycles, and bead purification was carried out after each PCR. Before amplification, the cDNA was both treated with uracil DNA-glycosylase and purified with the QIAquick PCR purification kit. The second PCR added Illumina TruSeq-compatible adapters along with sample-specific barcodes. TapeStation and Qubit were used to check library quality and concentration, and about 5 ng of each library was pooled. The pooled libraries were sequenced with 2 x 100 bp reads and custom sequencing primers on an Illumina HiSeq2500 single-index Rapid Run. The authors' analysis ran thus. MiGEC version 1.2.6 was used for UMI-based consensus assembly, which corrected PCR and sequencing errors. MiXCR version 2.1.1 handled V(D)J alignment, clonotype assembly and CDR3 extraction. To normalise gene usage, clonotype sharing and MAIT/NKT TCR abundance, the analysis used the top 1000, 10 000 and 20 000 clonotypes per sample. After downsampling to 27 000 UMIs, diversity was calculated as the inverse Simpson index using the vegan R package. Paired Mann-Whitney U tests were applied to discordant twin pairs, with Benjamini-Hochberg correction for multiple testing. Reads reprocessed by TCRdb are summarized as one entry per CDR3 protein sequence, and DNA is absent. It is TCRdb's table, rather than the study itself, that gives the V and J calls and clone size. The table for this sample lists a few hundred thousand distinct CDR3 sequences. 2.5% to 3% of the sample is held by the ten biggest clonotypes.

From each donor, a 2.5 ml peripheral blood sample was collected into PAXgene tubes and kept at -80 degrees C. Without T cell sorting, total RNA was isolated from whole blood using the PAXgene blood miRNA kit on an automated QIAcube. Peripheral blood from monozygotic twin pairs, either concordant or discordant for inflammatory bowel disease, underwent deep TCRalpha and TCRbeta repertoire profiling that used unique molecular barcoding. Smoking habits were recorded for all twin pairs, and each individual was classified as a current, former or never smoker. The CDR3 holds 16 amino acids from the cysteine to the phenylalanine. The coding DNA is unavailable. As encoded in the germline V gene (reference sequence), CDR1 is SEHNR while CDR2 is FQNEAQ.

Specimen: blood. The chain employs TRBV7-9 and TRBJ2-3. The source is a human donor with ulcerative colitis or Crohn's disease, or a healthy co-twin of an affected twin (not recorded which). The CDR3 protein sequence reads: CASSLGASGGTDTQYF.